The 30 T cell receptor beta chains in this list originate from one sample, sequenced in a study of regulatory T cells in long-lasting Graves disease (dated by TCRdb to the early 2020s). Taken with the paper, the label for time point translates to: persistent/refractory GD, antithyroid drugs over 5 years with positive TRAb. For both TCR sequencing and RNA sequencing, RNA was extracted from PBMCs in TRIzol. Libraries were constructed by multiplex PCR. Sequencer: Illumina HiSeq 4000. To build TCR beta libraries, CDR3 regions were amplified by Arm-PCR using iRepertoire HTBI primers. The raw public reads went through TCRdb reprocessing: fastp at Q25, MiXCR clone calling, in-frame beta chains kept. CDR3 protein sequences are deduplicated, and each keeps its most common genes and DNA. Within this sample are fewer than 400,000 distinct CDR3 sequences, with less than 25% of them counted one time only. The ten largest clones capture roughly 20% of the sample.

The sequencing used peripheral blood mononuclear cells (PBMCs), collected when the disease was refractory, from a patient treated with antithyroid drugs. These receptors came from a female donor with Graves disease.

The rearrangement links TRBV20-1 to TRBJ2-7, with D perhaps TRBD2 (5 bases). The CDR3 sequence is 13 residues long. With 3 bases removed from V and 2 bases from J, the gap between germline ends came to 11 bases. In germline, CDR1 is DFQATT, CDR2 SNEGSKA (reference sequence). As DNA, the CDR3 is TGCAGTGCTAGGAAAGGGAGTGCCTACGAGCAGTACTTC. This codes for CSARKGSAYEQYF.

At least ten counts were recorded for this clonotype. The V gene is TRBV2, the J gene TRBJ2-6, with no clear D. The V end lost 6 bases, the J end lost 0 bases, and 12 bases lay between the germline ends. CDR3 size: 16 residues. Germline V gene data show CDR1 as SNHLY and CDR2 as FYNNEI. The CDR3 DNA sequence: TGTGCCAGCAGCCCCCAACGGGTCTCTGGGGCCAACGTCCTGACTTTC. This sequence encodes CASSPQRVSGANVLTF.

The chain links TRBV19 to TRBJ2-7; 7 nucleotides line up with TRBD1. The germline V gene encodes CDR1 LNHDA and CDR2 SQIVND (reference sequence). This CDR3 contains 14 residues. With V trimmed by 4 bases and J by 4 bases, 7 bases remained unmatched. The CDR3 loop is CASSTGTARYEQYF. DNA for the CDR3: TGTGCCAGTAGTACCGGGACAGCCCGTTACGAGCAGTACTTC.

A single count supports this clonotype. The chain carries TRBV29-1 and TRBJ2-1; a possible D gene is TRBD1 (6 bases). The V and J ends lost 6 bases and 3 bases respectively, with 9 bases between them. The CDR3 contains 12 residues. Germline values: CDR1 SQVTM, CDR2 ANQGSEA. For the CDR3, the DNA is TGCAGCGTCACGGACAGCTACAATGAGCAGTTCTTC. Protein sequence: CSVTDSYNEQFF.

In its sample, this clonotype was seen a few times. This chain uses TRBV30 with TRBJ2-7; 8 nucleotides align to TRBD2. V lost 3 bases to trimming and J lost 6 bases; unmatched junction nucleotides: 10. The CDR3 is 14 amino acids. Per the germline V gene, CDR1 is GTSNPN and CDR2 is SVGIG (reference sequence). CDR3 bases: TGTGCCTGGAGGGCTCACGGGAGGGCCTCCGAGCAGTACTTC. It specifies CAWRAHGRASEQYF.

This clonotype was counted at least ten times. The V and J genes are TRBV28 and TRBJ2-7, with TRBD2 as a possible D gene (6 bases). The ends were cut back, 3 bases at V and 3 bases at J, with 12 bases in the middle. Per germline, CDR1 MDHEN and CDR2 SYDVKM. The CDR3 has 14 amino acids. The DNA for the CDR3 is TGTGCCAGCAGTTTCCCGGGACTCGTCTACGAGCAGTACTTC. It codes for CASSFPGLVYEQYF. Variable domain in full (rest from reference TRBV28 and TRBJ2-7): DVKVTQSSRYLVKRTGEKVFLECVQDMDHENMFWYRQDPGLGLRLIYFSYDVKMKEKGDIPEGYSVSREKKERFSLILESASTNQTSMYLCASSFPGLVYEQYFGPGTRLTVT.

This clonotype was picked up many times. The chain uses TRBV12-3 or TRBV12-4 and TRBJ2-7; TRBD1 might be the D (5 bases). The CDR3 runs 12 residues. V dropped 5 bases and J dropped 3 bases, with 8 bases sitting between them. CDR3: CASSKQVYEQYF. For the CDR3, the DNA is TGTGCCAGCAGTAAACAGGTCTACGAGCAGTACTTC.

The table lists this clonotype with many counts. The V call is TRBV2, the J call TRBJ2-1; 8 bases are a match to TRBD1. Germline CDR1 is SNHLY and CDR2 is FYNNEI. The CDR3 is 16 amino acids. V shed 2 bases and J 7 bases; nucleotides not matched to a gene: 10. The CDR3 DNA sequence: TGTGCCAGCAGTGAAATTCAGGGGGCTGTTATAAATGAGCAGTTCTTC. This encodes CASSEIQGAVINEQFF.

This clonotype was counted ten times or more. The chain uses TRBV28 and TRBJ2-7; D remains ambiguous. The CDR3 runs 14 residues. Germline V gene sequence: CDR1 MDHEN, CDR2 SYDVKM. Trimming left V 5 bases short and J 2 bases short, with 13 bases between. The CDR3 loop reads CASSRGENPYEQYF. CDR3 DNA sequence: TGTGCCAGCAGTAGAGGAGAGAATCCCTACGAGCAGTACTTC.

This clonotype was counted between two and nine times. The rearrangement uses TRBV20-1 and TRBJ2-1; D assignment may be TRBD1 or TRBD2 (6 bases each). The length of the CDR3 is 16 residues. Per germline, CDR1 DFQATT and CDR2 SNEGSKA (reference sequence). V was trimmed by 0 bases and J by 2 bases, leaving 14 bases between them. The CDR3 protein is CSARDGKGGPYNEQFF. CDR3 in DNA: TGCAGTGCTAGAGATGGAAAGGGGGGTCCCTACAATGAGCAGTTCTTC.

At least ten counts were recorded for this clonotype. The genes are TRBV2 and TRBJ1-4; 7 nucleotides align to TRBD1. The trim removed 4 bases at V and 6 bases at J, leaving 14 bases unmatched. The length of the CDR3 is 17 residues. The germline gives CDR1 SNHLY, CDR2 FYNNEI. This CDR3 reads CASSATPAGQMDEKLFF. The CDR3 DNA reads TGTGCCAGCAGTGCGACACCAGCGGGACAGATGGATGAAAAACTGTTTTTT. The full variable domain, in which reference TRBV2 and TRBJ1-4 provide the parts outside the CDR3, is EPEVTQTPSHQVTQMGQEVILRCVPISNHLYFYWYRQILGQKVEFLVSFYNNEISEKSEIFDDQFSVERPDGSNFTLKIRSTKLEDSAMYFCASSATPAGQMDEKLFFGSGTQLSVL.

CDR3 loop: CASSTLAGGVNEQFF. The CDR3 DNA follows: TGTGCCAGCAGCACACTAGCGGGAGGGGTCAATGAGCAGTTCTTC. The chain uses TRBV9 and TRBJ2-1, with TRBD2 matching 13 bases. CDR1 is SGDLS, CDR2 YYNGEE, per germline. V gave up 4 bases and J gave up 6 bases; unmatched junction bases: 4. The CDR3 spans 15 residues. Looking up the rest from reference TRBV9 and TRBJ2-1 gives the full variable domain: DSGVTQTPKHLITATGQRVTLRCSPRSGDLSVYWYQQSLDQGLQFLIQYYNGEERAKGNILERFSAQQFPDLHSELNLSSLELGDSALYFCASSTLAGGVNEQFFGPGTRLTVL.

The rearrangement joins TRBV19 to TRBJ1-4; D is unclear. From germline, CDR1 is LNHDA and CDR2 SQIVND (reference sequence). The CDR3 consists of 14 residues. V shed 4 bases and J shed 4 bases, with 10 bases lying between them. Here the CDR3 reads CASSSGRLNEKLFF. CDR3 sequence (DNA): TGTGCCAGTAGTAGCGGACGTCTTAATGAAAAACTGTTTTTT.

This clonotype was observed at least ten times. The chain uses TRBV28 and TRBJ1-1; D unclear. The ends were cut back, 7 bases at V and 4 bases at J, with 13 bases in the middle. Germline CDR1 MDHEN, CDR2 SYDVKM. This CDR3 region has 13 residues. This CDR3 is CASNLKGVTEAFF. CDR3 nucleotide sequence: TGTGCCAGCAATCTAAAGGGAGTCACTGAAGCTTTCTTT. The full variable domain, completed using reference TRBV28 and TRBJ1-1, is DVKVTQSSRYLVKRTGEKVFLECVQDMDHENMFWYRQDPGLGLRLIYFSYDVKMKEKGDIPEGYSVSREKKERFSLILESASTNQTSMYLCASNLKGVTEAFFGQGTRLTVV.

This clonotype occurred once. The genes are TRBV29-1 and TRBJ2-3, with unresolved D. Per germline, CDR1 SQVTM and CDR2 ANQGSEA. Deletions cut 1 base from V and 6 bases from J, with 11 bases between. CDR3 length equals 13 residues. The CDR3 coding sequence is TGCAGCGTTGAAGGGTGGGAAGCGGATACGCAGTATTTT. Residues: CSVEGWEADTQYF.

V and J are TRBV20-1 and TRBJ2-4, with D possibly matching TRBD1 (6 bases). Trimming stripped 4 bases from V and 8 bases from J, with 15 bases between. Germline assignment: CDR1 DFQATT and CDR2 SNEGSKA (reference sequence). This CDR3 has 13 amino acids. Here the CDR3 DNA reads TGCAGTGCTAAGAAAACAGGGTTCGACATTCAGTACTTC. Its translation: CSAKKTGFDIQYF.

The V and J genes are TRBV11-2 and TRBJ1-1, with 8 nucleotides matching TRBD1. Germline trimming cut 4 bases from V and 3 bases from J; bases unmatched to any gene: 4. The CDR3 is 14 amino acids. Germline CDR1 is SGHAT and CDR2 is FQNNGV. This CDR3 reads CASSYSTGDTEAFF. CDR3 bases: TGTGCCAGCAGCTACTCGACAGGGGACACTGAAGCTTTCTTT.

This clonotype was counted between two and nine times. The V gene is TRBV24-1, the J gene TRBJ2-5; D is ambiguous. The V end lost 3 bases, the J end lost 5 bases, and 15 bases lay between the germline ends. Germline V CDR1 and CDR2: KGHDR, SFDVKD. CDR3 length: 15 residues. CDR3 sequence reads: CATSDGVEIGETQYF. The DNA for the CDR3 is TGTGCCACCAGTGATGGGGTAGAGATAGGCGAGACCCAGTACTTC.

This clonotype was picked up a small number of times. The CDR3 DNA follows: TGTGCCAGCGGAGGGACAGGGTACCAAGAGACCCAGTACTTC. Protein sequence: CASGGTGYQETQYF. This chain links TRBV28 with TRBJ2-5; 9 bases agree with TRBD1. Trimming cost V 8 bases and J 0 bases; bases outside gene matches: 4. CDR3 length: 14 amino acids. Germline CDR1 is MDHEN and CDR2 is SYDVKM.

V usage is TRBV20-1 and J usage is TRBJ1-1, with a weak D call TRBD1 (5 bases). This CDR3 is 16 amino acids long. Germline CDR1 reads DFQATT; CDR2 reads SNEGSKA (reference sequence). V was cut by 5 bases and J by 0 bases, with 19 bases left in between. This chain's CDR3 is CSALDTQRPMNTEAFF. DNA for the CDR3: TGCAGTGCTCTGGACACCCAACGCCCAATGAACACTGAAGCTTTCTTT.

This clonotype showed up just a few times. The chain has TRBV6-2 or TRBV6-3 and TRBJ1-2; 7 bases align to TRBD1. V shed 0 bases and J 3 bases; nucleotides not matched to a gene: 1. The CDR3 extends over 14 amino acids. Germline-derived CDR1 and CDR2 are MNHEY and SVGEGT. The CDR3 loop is CASSYSDRYYGYTF. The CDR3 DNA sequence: TGTGCCAGCAGTTACTCGGACAGGTACTATGGCTACACCTTC.

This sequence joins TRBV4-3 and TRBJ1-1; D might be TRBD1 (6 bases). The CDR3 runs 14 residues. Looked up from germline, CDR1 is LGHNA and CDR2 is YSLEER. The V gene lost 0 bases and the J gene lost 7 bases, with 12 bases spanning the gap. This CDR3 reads CASSQDRTVGEAFF. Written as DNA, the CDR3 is TGCGCCAGCAGCCAAGATCGGACAGTTGGTGAAGCTTTCTTT.

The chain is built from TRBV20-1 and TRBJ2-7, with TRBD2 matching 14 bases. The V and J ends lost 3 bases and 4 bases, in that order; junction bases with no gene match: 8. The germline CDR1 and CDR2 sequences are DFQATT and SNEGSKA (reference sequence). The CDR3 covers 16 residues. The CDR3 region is CSARDRTSGRIYEQYF. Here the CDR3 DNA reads TGCAGTGCTAGGGACCGGACTAGCGGGAGGATATACGAGCAGTACTTC.

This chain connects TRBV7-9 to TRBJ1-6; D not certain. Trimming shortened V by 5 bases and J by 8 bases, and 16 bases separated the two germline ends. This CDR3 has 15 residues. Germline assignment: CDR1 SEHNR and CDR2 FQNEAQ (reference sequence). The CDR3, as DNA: TGTGCCAGCAGCCCGACATCTAGGAACGATTCACCCCTCCACTTT. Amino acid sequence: CASSPTSRNDSPLHF.

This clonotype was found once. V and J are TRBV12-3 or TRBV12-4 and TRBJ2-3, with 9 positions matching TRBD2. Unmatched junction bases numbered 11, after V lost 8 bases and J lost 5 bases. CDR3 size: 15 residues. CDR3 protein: CASAGIAGERDTQYF. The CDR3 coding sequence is TGTGCCAGCGCAGGGATAGCGGGAGAAAGAGATACGCAGTATTTT.

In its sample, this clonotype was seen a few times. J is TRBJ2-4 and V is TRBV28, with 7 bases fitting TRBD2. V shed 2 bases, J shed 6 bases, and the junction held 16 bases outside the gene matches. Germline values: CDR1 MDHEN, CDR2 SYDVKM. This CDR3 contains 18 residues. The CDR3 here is CASSLSGWGGPGGNIQYF. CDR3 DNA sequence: TGTGCCAGCAGTTTAAGCGGATGGGGAGGGCCGGGGGGAAACATTCAGTACTTC.

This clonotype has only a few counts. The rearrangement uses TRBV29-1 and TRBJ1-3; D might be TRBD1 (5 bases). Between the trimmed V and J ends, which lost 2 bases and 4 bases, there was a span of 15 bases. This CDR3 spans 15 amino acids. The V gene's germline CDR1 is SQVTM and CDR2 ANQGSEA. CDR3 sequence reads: CSVESGSGSGNTIYF. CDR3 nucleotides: TGCAGCGTTGAATCAGGATCAGGGTCCGGAAACACCATATATTTT.

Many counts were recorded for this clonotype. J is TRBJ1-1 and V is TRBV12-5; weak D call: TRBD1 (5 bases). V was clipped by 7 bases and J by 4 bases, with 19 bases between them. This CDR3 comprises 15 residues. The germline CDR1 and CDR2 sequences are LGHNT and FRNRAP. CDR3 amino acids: CASASGPFWGTEAFF. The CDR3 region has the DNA TGTGCTAGTGCCTCGGGACCCTTTTGGGGCACTGAAGCTTTCTTT.

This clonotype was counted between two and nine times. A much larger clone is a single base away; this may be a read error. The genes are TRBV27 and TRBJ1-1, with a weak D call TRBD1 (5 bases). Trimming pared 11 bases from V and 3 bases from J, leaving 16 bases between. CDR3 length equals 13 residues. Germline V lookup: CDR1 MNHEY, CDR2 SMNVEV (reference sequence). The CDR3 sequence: CASRGTAYTEAFF. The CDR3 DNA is TGTGCCTCACGGGGCACTGCGTACACTGAAGCTTTCTTT.

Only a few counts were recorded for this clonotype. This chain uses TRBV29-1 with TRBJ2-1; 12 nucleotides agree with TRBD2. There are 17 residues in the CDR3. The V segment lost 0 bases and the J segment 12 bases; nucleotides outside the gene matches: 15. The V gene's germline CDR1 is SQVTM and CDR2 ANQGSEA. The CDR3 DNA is TGCAGCGTTGAAGATCACGGCGTCAGACTAGCGGGAGCTGTGCAGTTCTTC. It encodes CSVEDHGVRLAGAVQFF.